This entry is about one T cell receptor (beta chain). What it recognizes is unknown. Total RNA amounting to about 520 ng was the source from which TCR beta cDNA was made with a constant-region primer. It was through three nested multiplex PCR rounds of slightly modified ARM-PCR that TCR beta libraries arose. TRBV1-TRBV30 forward primers paired with a C-beta reverse primer were used in the first two PCR rounds, which ran approximately 10 cycles each. TCRdb used MiXCR to reprocess the multiplex PCR reads, holding one entry per CDR3 protein. Among about 120,000 distinct CDR3 sequences, about two thirds were seen once, and the ten largest hold 8% to 9%. Between 20 and 30 mg of unsorted bulk tissue served as the source from which RNA and DNA were co-extracted. The data belong to a study of tumor-infiltrating lymphocytes in primary liver carcinoma. Trimming left V 5 bases short and J 1 base short, with 17 bases between. CDR3 length: 16 residues. The V gene's germline CDR1 is SGHNT and CDR2 YENEEA.

Whole-study findings and limits: The study found a significantly higher top-250-clone fraction in tumors than in blood (p = 0.039).

This TCR derives from a woman aged 60-75 years with primary liver carcinoma and hepatitis B virus infection. Source material: tumor-adjacent normal liver tissue. V and J are TRBV11-3 and TRBJ2-5; the D gene is possibly TRBD2 (6 bases). CDR3 loop: CASSLGGQIPQETQYF. DNA for the CDR3: TGTGCCAGCAGCCTCGGGGGTCAGATCCCCCAAGAGACCCAGTACTTC.